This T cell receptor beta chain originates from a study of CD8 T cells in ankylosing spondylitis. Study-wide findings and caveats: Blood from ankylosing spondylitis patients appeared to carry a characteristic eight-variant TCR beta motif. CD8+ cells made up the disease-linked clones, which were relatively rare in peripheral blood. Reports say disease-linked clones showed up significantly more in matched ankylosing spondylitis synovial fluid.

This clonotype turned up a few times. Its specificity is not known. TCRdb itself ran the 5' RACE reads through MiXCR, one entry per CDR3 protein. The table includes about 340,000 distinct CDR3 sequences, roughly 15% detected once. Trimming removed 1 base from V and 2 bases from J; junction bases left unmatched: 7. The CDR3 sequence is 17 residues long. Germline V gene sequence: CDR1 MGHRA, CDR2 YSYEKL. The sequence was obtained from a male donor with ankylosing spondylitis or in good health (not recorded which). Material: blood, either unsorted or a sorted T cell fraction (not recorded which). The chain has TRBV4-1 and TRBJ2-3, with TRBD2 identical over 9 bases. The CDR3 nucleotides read TGCGCCAGCAGCCAAGGCTCCGGCGGGGGGGCCACAGATACGCAGTATTTT. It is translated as CASSQGSGGGATDTQYF.